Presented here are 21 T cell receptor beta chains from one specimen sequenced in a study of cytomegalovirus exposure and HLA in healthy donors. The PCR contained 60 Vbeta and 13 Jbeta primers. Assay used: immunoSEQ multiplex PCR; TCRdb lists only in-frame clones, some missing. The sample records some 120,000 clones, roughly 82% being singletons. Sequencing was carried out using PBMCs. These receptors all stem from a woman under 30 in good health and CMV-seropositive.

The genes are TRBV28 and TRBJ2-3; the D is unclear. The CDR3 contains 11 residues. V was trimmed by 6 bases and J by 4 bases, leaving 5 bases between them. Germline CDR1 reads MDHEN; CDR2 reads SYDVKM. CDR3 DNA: TGTGCCAGCAGCAATGCAGATACGCAGTATTTT. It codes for CASSNADTQYF. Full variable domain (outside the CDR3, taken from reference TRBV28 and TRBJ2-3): DVKVTQSSRYLVKRTGEKVFLECVQDMDHENMFWYRQDPGLGLRLIYFSYDVKMKEKGDIPEGYSVSREKKERFSLILESASTNQTSMYLCASSNADTQYFGPGTRLTVL.

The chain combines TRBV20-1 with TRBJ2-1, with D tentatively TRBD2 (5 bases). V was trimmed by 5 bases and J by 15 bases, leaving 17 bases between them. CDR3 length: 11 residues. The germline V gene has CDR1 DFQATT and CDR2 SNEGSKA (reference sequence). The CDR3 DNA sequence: TGCAGTGCTCAAGCTAGCACTTCCCCGTTCTTC. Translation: CSAQASTSPFF.

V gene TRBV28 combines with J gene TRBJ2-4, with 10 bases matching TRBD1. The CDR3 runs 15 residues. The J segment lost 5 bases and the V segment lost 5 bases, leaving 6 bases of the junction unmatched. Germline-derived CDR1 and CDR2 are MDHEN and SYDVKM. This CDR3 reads CASSVTGQGENIQYF. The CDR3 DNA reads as TGTGCCAGCAGTGTTACCGGACAGGGGGAAAACATTCAGTACTTC. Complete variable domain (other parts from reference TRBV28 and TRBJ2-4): DVKVTQSSRYLVKRTGEKVFLECVQDMDHENMFWYRQDPGLGLRLIYFSYDVKMKEKGDIPEGYSVSREKKERFSLILESASTNQTSMYLCASSVTGQGENIQYFGAGTRLSVL.

CDR3 sequence reads: CASSLGGQGTYNEQFF. The CDR3 nucleotides are TGTGCCAGCAGCTTAGGGGGACAGGGGACTTACAATGAGCAGTTCTTC. V gene TRBV7-9 combines with J gene TRBJ2-1, with 10 nucleotides matching TRBD1. Germline V gives CDR1 SEHNR, CDR2 FQNEAQ (reference sequence). Unmatched junction bases numbered 4, after V lost 1 base and J lost 4 bases. The CDR3 consists of 16 residues.

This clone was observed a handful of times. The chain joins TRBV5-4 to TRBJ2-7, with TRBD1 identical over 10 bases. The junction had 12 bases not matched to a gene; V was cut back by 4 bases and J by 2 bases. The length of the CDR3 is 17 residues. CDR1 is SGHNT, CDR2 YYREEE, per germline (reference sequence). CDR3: CASSPGSGTGDTYEQYF. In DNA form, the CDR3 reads TGTGCCAGCAGCCCTGGATCGGGGACAGGGGACACCTACGAGCAGTACTTC.

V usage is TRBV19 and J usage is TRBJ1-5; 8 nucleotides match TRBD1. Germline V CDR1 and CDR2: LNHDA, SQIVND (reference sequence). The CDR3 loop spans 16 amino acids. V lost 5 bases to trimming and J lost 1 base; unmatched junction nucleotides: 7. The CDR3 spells CASSHGAGGSNQPQHF. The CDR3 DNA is TGTGCCAGTAGTCACGGGGCAGGGGGCAGCAATCAGCCCCAGCATTTT.

Written as DNA, the CDR3 is TGTGCCAGCAGCGTAGGGGCGTCAGAAGAATACAATGAGCAGTTCTTC. Translating it yields CASSVGASEEYNEQFF. The chain couples TRBV9 to TRBJ2-1; D remains ambiguous. The length of the CDR3 is 16 residues. V was trimmed by 0 bases and J by 4 bases, leaving 14 bases between them. Germline V gives CDR1 SGDLS, CDR2 YYNGEE.

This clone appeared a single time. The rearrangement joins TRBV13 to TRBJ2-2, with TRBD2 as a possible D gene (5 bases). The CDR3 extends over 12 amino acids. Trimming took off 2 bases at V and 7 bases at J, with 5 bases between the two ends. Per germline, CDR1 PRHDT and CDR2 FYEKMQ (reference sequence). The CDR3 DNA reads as TGTGCCAGCAGCTTACGGGGCGGGGAGCTGTTTTTT. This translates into CASSLRGGELFF.

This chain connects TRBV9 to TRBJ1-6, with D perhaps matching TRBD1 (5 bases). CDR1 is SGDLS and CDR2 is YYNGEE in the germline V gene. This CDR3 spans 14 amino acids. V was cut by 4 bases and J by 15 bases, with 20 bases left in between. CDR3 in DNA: TGTGCCAGCAGCTTCTTAGACAGCAGTAGGGACCTCCACTTT. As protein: CASSFLDSSRDLHF.

The CDR3 is CASSQEGRGINQPQHF. As DNA, the CDR3 is TGCGCCAGCAGCCAAGAAGGCAGGGGTATCAATCAGCCCCAGCATTTT. This chain joins TRBV4-1 and TRBJ1-5; D perhaps matches TRBD1 (6 bases). This CDR3 has 16 residues. The V gene lost 0 bases and the J gene lost 3 bases, with 12 bases spanning the gap. Per the germline V gene, CDR1 is MGHRA and CDR2 is YSYEKL.

The CDR3 DNA sequence: TGTGCCAGCTCGAACAAGGTAGGGGGTGGTGAGCAGTACTTC. This translates into CASSNKVGGGEQYF. V is TRBV27 and J is TRBJ2-7, with D perhaps matching TRBD1 (6 bases). Trimming took off 8 bases at V and 7 bases at J, with 21 bases between the two ends. CDR1 is MNHEY, CDR2 SMNVEV, per germline (reference sequence). The CDR3 totals 14 residues.

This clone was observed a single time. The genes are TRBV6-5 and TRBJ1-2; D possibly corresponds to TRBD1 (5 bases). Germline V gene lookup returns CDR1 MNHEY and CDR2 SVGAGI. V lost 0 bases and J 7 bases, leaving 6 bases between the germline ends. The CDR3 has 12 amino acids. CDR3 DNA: TGTGCCAGCAGTTACTCGGGGGGTGGCTACACCTTC. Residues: CASSYSGGGYTF.

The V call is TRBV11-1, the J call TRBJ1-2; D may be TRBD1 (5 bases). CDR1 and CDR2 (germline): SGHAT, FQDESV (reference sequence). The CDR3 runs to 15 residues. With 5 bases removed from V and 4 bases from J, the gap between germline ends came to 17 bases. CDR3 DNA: TGTGCCAGCAGCGCCGGAGACAGTCCAGGCTATGGCTACACCTTC. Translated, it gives CASSAGDSPGYGYTF. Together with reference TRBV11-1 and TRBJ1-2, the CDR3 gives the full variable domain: EAEVAQSPRYKITEKSQAVAFWCDPISGHATLYWYRQILGQGPELLVQFQDESVVDDSQLPKDRFSAERLKGVDSTLKIQPAELGDSAMYLCASSAGDSPGYGYTFGSGTRLTVV.

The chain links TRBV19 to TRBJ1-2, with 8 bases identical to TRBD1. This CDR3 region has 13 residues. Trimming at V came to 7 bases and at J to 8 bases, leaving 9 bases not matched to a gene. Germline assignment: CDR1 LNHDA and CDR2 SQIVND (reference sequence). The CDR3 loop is CASILGQGPGYTF. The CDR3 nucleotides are TGTGCCAGTATTCTCGGACAGGGTCCAGGCTACACCTTC.

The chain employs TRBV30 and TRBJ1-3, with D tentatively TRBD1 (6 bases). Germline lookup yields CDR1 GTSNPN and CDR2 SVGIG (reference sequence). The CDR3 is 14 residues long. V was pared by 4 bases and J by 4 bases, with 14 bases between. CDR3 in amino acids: CAWTQGGVGNTIYF. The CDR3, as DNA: TGTGCCTGGACCCAAGGGGGGGTAGGAAACACCATATATTTT. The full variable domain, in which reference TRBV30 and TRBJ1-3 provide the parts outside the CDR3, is SQTIHQWPATLVQPVGSPLSLECTVEGTSNPNLYWYRQAAGRGLQLLFYSVGIGQISSEVPQNLSASRPQDRQFILSSKKLLLSDSGFYLCAWTQGGVGNTIYFGEGSWLTVV.

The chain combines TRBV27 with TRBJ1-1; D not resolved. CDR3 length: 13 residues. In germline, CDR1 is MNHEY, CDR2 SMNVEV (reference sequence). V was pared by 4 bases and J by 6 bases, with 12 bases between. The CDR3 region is CASSSKRISEAFF. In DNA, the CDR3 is TGTGCCAGCAGTTCAAAGAGGATCTCTGAAGCTTTCTTT.

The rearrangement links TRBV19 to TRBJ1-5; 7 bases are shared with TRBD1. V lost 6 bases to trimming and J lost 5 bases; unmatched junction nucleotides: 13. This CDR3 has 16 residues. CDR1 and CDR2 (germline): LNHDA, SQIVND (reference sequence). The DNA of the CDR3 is TGTGCCAGTAGCCCACTAACAGGGGCGCAAGATCAGCCCCAGCATTTT. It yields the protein CASSPLTGAQDQPQHF.

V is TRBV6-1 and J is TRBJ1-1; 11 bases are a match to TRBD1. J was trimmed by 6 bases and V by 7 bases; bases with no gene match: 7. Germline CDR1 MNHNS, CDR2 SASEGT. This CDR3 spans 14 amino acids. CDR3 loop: CASTVGQGGPEAFF. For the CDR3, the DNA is TGTGCCAGCACTGTGGGACAGGGGGGACCTGAAGCTTTCTTT.

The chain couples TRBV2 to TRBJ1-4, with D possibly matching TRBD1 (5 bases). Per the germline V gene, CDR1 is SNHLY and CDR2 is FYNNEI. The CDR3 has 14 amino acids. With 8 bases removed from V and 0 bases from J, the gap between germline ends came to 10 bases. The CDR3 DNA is TGTGCCAGCTTTCGACAGACAACTAATGAAAAACTGTTTTTT. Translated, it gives CASFRQTTNEKLFF.

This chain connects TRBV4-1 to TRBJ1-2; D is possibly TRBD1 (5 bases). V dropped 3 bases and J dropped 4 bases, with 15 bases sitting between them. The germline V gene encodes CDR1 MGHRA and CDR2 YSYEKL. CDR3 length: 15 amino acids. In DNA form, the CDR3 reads TGCGCCAGCAGCCAGGCCAGGGAAGACGGCTATGGCTACACCTTC. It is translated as CASSQAREDGYGYTF.

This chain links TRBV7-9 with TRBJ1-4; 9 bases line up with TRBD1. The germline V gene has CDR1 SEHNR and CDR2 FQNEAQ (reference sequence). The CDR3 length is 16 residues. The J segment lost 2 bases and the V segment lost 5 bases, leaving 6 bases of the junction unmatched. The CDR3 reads CASSRTGDETNEKLFF. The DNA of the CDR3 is TGTGCCAGCAGCAGGACAGGGGATGAGACTAATGAAAAACTGTTTTTT.